This TCR beta chain was profiled in a study of shared T cell receptors in the human thymus (TCRdb year 2021). Some background on the complete study: The study investigated the way shared, self-reactive T-cell receptor alpha chains are produced in the human thymus.

As to this clone: No antigen is known for it. No base qualities exist here, and no much larger clone lies one base off it.

The CDR3, from cysteine to phenylalanine, totals 17 residues. The read is trimmed to its CDR3 DNA, 51 bases read in frame from base 1. The germline V gene (reference sequence) sets CDR1 to GTSNPN and CDR2 to SVGIG. V is pruned by 0 bases and J by 1 base, leaving 7 bases of the junction without a gene match. The library was built by means of the immunoSEQ multiplex PCR assay. The clones in this table, taken by TCRdb from immuneACCESS, are in-frame only. Not every clone is retained; where verified, under half of the shortfall comes from an unresolved V gene, and the cause of the rest is unknown. The sample profile shows 540,000 or so clones; approximately 80% of them were found once. Together, the top ten hold around 0.013% of the sample. A further study also used this sample, focusing on human thymus T cells. The second study reports: Immunologically healthy infants undergoing open corrective cardiac surgery for congenital heart defects in Finland were used as donors. The thymus tissue came from surgical resects taken out during corrective cardiac surgery. Both the thymic and the peripheral blood repertoires appeared to show biased V and J gene segment usage. According to the related research, thymic TCR repertoires were highly overlapping among unrelated individuals. The study used roughly 8 infant thymus samples plus four related peripheral blood samples to characterize TCR alpha and beta repertoires. The cohort included about six male and a couple of female infants, with donor ages spanning 7 to 244 days. After being mechanically released from the tissue, thymocytes were kept at -70 degrees C in pellets of roughly 10-33 million cells. A QIAsymphony instrument was used to extract genomic DNA from frozen cell pellets. Using the immunoSEQ multiplex PCR assay, the TCRB and TCRAD loci were amplified from a standardized quantity of quality-controlled genomic DNA. The V(D)J region was spanned by amplicons of a length sufficient to cover the CDR3 and to identify V and J genes. Amplicon sequencing was performed on an Illumina platform through the commercial immunoSEQ service. Corrections for primer bias and sequencing errors followed previously described methods, while TCRAD and TCRB definitions were based on the IMGT database. Analysis of the repertoires was done with immunoSEQ Analyzer 3.0 and VDJTools and included basic statistics, V/J segment usage, diversity estimates, rarefaction and pairwise overlap. Diversity was estimated with Chao1, ChaoE, Efron-Thisted, Shannon and inverse Simpson indices, and also on datasets down-sampled to the smallest sample. For repertoire overlap, CDR3 nucleotide sequence, V gene and J gene had to match strictly, and clustering was done by Jaccard-based multidimensional scaling. On average, roughly 740,000 unique TCRB clonotypes were obtained from thymus samples, compared with 70,000 to 90,000 from blood samples.

The receptor comes from a boy under two years old with a congenital heart defect. Donor details come from another sample of the same person, matched by shared clones. The rearranged chain carries TRBV30 and TRBJ2-1; 9 junctional bases match TRBD2. The sample was thymocytes. The CDR3 reads as follows: CAWSVLDTSGSYNEQFF. At the DNA level, the sequence is TGTGCCTGGAGTGTCCTCGATACTAGCGGGTCCTACAATGAGCAGTTCTTC.